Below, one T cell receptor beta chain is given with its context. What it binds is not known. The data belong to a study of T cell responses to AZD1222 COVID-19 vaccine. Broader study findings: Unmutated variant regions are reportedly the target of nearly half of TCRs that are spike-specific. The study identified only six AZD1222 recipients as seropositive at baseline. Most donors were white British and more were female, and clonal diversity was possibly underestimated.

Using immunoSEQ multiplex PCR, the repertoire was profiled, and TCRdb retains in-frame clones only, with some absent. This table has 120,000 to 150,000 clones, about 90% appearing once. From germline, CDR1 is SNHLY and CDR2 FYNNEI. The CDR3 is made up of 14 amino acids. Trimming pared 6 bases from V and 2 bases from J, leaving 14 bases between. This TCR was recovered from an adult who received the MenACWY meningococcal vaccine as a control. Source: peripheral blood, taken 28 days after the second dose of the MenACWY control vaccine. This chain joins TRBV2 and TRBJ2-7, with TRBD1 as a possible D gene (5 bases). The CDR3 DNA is TGTGCCAGCAGCAGGGCGTCCCCTCCCTACGAGCAGTACTTC. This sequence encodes CASSRASPPYEQYF.